The 31 T cell receptor beta chains below were found in one sample sequenced in a study of cytomegalovirus exposure and HLA in healthy donors. The study ran its PCR with 60 Vbeta and 13 Jbeta primers. Using immunoSEQ multiplex PCR, the repertoire was profiled, and TCRdb retains in-frame clones only, with some absent. The data show about 140,000 clones, and the top ten clones hold about 2.2%. Sequencing input: PBMCs. The receptors shown here come from a woman younger than 30 in good health and CMV-seronegative.

The rearrangement joins TRBV9 to TRBJ1-5, with 8 bases identical to TRBD1. Germline V CDR1 and CDR2: SGDLS, YYNGEE. With V trimmed by 4 bases and J by 4 bases, 7 bases remained unmatched. This CDR3 has 15 residues. The CDR3 nucleotides are TGTGCCAGCAGCCACGGACAGGGTGCGAATCAGCCCCAGCATTTT. Protein product: CASSHGQGANQPQHF.

V and J are TRBV5-6 and TRBJ2-6; the match to TRBD1 covers 10 bases. Germline-derived CDR1 and CDR2 are SGHDT and YYEEEE. CDR3 length: 17 amino acids. Trimming removed 3 bases from V and 1 base from J; junction bases left unmatched: 4. The DNA of the CDR3 is TGTGCCAGCAGCTCCGGGACAGGGGTTTCTGGGGCCAACGTCCTGACTTTC. This gives the protein CASSSGTGVSGANVLTF.

V and J are TRBV19 and TRBJ2-1, with 14 bases aligning to TRBD2. Germline trimming cut 7 bases from V and 7 bases from J; bases unmatched to any gene: 12. The CDR3 runs 17 residues. Germline-derived CDR1 and CDR2 are LNHDA and SQIVND (reference sequence). The CDR3 loop reads CASTRSGGLAGDNEQFF. CDR3 coding DNA: TGTGCCAGTACCCGCTCGGGGGGACTAGCGGGAGATAATGAGCAGTTCTTC.

V and J are TRBV7-8 and TRBJ2-1, with D maybe TRBD2 (6 bases). The CDR3 length is 15 residues. Per germline, CDR1 SGHVS and CDR2 FQNEAQ. The ends were cut back, 3 bases at V and 9 bases at J, with 18 bases in the middle. The CDR3 coding sequence is TGTGCCAGCAGCTTCCCACTAGCACCGAGCGGTGAGCAGTTCTTC. The encoded protein is CASSFPLAPSGEQFF.

V usage is TRBV19 and J usage is TRBJ2-3; 7 nucleotides line up with TRBD1. From germline, CDR1 is LNHDA and CDR2 SQIVND (reference sequence). The CDR3 has 14 residues. Losses at the gene ends were 6 bases for V and 1 base for J; bases not matched to a gene: 4. CDR3: CASSRTGGTDTQYF. The CDR3 DNA sequence: TGTGCCAGTAGCCGGACAGGAGGCACAGATACGCAGTATTTT.

V is TRBV5-4 and J is TRBJ1-2, with D possibly TRBD1 on 6 matching bases. The CDR3 totals 15 residues. Looked up from germline, CDR1 is SGHNT and CDR2 is YYREEE (reference sequence). The V end was cut by 1 base, the J end by 2 bases, with 12 bases between. The CDR3 region is CASSLIGGQNYGYTF. The CDR3 region has the DNA TGTGCCAGCAGCTTGATTGGGGGCCAGAACTATGGCTACACCTTC. Based on the CDR3 plus reference TRBV5-4 and TRBJ1-2, the full variable domain is ETGVTQSPTHLIKTRGQQVTLRCSSQSGHNTVSWYQQALGQGPQFIFQYYREEENGRGNFPPRFSGLQFPNYSSELNVNALELDDSALYLCASSLIGGQNYGYTFGSGTRLTVV.

The chain couples TRBV6-5 to TRBJ2-5, with D unclear. Germline values: CDR1 MNHEY, CDR2 SVGAGI. There are 14 residues in the CDR3. V was pared by 7 bases and J by 7 bases, with 19 bases between. The CDR3 reads CASKQEAGLRTQYF. CDR3 DNA sequence: TGTGCCAGCAAACAAGAGGCTGGGTTGCGGACCCAGTACTTC.

With regard to this clone: A junction boundary mismatches the germline segment, possibly from a read error. The chain recombines TRBV6-6 with TRBJ1-1; D not certain. The CDR3 is 14 amino acids. Germline V lookup: CDR1 MNHNY, CDR2 SVGAGI (reference sequence). In DNA, the CDR3 is TGTACCAGCAGTTACTTGGCAGGGAACACTGAAGCTTTCTTT. Protein product: CTSSYLAGNTEAFF.

V is TRBV7-2 and J is TRBJ1-1; D ambiguous. The V end was cut by 3 bases, the J end by 4 bases, with 6 bases between. Germline V CDR1 and CDR2: SGHTA, FQGNSA. The CDR3 has 12 residues. In DNA, the CDR3 is TGTGCCAGCAGCTTTACTGGCACTGAAGCTTTCTTT. This gives the protein CASSFTGTEAFF.

This sequence joins TRBV11-3 and TRBJ2-1; 12 bases match TRBD2. There are 15 residues in the CDR3. The V and J ends lost 4 bases and 8 bases, in that order; junction bases with no gene match: 6. Germline V gives CDR1 SGHNT, CDR2 YENEEA. The CDR3 sequence: CASSSTSGRGDEQFF. The CDR3 region has the DNA TGTGCCAGCAGCTCGACTAGCGGGAGAGGCGATGAGCAGTTCTTC.

The CDR3 bases are TGTGCCAGTAGTATGGGGACAGGGAAAAACATCCACAATGAGCAGTTCTTC. This codes for CASSMGTGKNIHNEQFF. The genes are TRBV19 and TRBJ2-1; 9 nucleotides agree with TRBD1. V lost 3 bases to trimming and J lost 5 bases; unmatched junction nucleotides: 11. Germline V gene sequence: CDR1 LNHDA, CDR2 SQIVND (reference sequence). This CDR3 is 17 amino acids long.

V usage is TRBV11-2 and J usage is TRBJ1-2; no firm D call. Germline-derived CDR1 and CDR2 are SGHAT and FQNNGV. Trimming pared 0 bases from V and 4 bases from J, leaving 9 bases between. The CDR3 totals 14 residues. CDR3: CASSLDRRSYGYTF. DNA for the CDR3: TGTGCCAGCAGCTTAGATCGGAGGTCCTATGGCTACACCTTC.

The rearrangement joins TRBV9 to TRBJ2-1, with 9 bases aligning to TRBD2. Germline V gives CDR1 SGDLS, CDR2 YYNGEE. The CDR3 totals 16 residues. V was clipped by 3 bases and J by 5 bases; unmatched bases: 9. The CDR3 DNA reads TGTGCCAGCAGCGCCCCAGGGACTAGCTCTAACAATGAGCAGTTCTTC. It specifies CASSAPGTSSNNEQFF.

V and J are TRBV28 and TRBJ1-1; 7 bases are shared with TRBD1. The CDR3 runs 16 residues. Germline CDR1 and CDR2: MDHEN and SYDVKM. Unmatched junction bases numbered 8, after V lost 3 bases and J lost 1 base. The CDR3 is CASSLDRGTANTEAFF. The CDR3 DNA reads TGTGCCAGCAGTTTGGACCGAGGGACAGCGAACACTGAAGCTTTCTTT.

The chain recombines TRBV5-4 with TRBJ1-4; the match to TRBD1 covers 10 bases. The CDR3 runs to 14 residues. Trimming at V came to 4 bases and at J to 8 bases, leaving 5 bases not matched to a gene. The germline V gene has CDR1 SGHNT and CDR2 YYREEE (reference sequence). In DNA, the CDR3 is TGTGCCAGCAGCCAGGGGGGACAGGGGGAAAAACTGTTTTTT. This gives the protein CASSQGGQGEKLFF.

The V call is TRBV5-1, the J call TRBJ2-1; perhaps TRBD2 as D (5 bases). There are 14 residues in the CDR3. Deletions cut 1 base from V and 7 bases from J, with 12 bases between. Germline V gene lookup returns CDR1 SGHRS and CDR2 YFSETQ. The CDR3 protein is CASSLKVGGNEQFF. CDR3 in DNA: TGCGCCAGCAGCTTGAAGGTCGGCGGGAATGAGCAGTTCTTC.

The chain recombines TRBV9 with TRBJ1-2; D remains ambiguous. V gave up 0 bases and J gave up 4 bases, with 16 bases separating them. The CDR3 length is 16 residues. Germline CDR1 and CDR2: SGDLS and YYNGEE. In DNA, the CDR3 is TGTGCCAGCAGCGTAGCTTCACTTGGAGATTCCTATGGCTACACCTTC. This encodes CASSVASLGDSYGYTF.

This chain links TRBV5-8 with TRBJ1-1, with D unresolved. The V end was cut by 0 bases, the J end by 2 bases, with 11 bases between. Per germline, CDR1 SGHTS and CDR2 YDEGEE. This CDR3 spans 15 amino acids. The CDR3 here is CASSLGLDTNTEAFF. The CDR3 DNA sequence: TGTGCCAGCAGCTTGGGTCTCGACACTAACACTGAAGCTTTCTTT.

This rearrangement joins TRBV30 to TRBJ2-3; 7 bases are a match to TRBD2. Germline assignment: CDR1 GTSNPN and CDR2 SVGIG (reference sequence). Trimming at V came to 8 bases and at J to 4 bases, leaving 6 bases not matched to a gene. The CDR3 consists of 12 residues. The CDR3 DNA reads TGTGCCCTTGGGAGGGAACCAGATACGCAGTATTTT. Translation gives CALGREPDTQYF.

This chain uses TRBV5-6 with TRBJ1-1, with a possible D match to TRBD1 (6 bases). The ends were cut back, 0 bases at V and 4 bases at J, with 13 bases in the middle. Germline assignment: CDR1 SGHDT and CDR2 YYEEEE. The CDR3 runs 15 residues. CDR3 in amino acids: CASSLGGQGRTEAFF. In DNA, the CDR3 is TGTGCCAGCAGCTTGGGGGGGCAGGGACGCACTGAAGCTTTCTTT.

This chain uses TRBV5-8 with TRBJ1-5; tentative D call: TRBD1 (5 bases). Germline CDR1 is SGHTS and CDR2 is YDEGEE. The V end lost 3 bases, the J end lost 7 bases, and 23 bases lay between the germline ends. CDR3 length equals 17 residues. CDR3 nucleotide sequence: TGTGCCAGCAGCTCGCATTGGGGGGGATCGGTTAGGCAGCCCCAGCATTTT. Amino acid sequence: CASSSHWGGSVRQPQHF.

The rearrangement links TRBV30 to TRBJ2-2, with 11 positions matching TRBD1. CDR1 and CDR2 from the germline V gene are GTSNPN and SVGIG (reference sequence). The CDR3 is 14 residues long. After removal of 3 bases from V and 5 bases from J, the junction contained 2 bases not matched to a gene. As DNA, the CDR3 is TGTGCCTGGAGAGGACAGGGGGCGACCGGGGAGCTGTTTTTT. Translating it yields CAWRGQGATGELFF.

The chain joins TRBV9 to TRBJ1-2, with D possibly TRBD1 on 5 matching bases. The length of the CDR3 is 15 residues. The germline V gene encodes CDR1 SGDLS and CDR2 YYNGEE. V lost 5 bases and J lost 1, with 15 bases in between. This chain's CDR3 is CASSDQGRFNYGYTF. CDR3 bases: TGTGCCAGCAGTGATCAGGGTCGCTTTAACTATGGCTACACCTTC.

Points on this clone: Other DNA sequences from this sample encode an identical CDR3 as well. The chain links TRBV18 to TRBJ2-5, with TRBD1 matching over 7 bases. The CDR3 covers 14 residues. Germline-derived CDR1 and CDR2 are KGHSH and LQKENI. V gave up 3 bases and J gave up 1 base; unmatched junction bases: 2. DNA of the CDR3: TGTGCCAGCTCACCCCGGGACAGCCAAGAGACCCAGTACTTC. This translates into CASSPRDSQETQYF. The full variable domain, with the rest looked up from reference TRBV18 and TRBJ2-5, is NAGVMQNPRHLVRRRGQEARLRCSPMKGHSHVYWYRQLPEEGLKFMVYLQKENIIDESGMPKERFSAEFPKEGPSILRIQQVVRGDSAAYFCASSPRDSQETQYFGPGTRLLVL.

This chain joins TRBV6-5 and TRBJ1-2; the D is unclear. The CDR3 has 15 amino acids. The V and J ends lost 2 bases and 7 bases respectively, with 17 bases between them. Germline loops: CDR1 MNHEY, CDR2 SVGAGI. DNA for the CDR3: TGTGCCAGCAGTTACGGTCGAGAATGGCGGGGTGGCTACACCTTC. Encoded protein: CASSYGREWRGGYTF.

V usage is TRBV6-6 and J usage is TRBJ1-4; TRBD1 is a possible D gene (5 bases). Germline-derived CDR1 and CDR2 are MNHNY and SVGAGI (reference sequence). V shed 0 bases and J shed 12 bases, with 11 bases lying between them. CDR3 length: 13 amino acids. The CDR3 sequence: CASSYSVLTELFF. As DNA, the CDR3 is TGTGCCAGCAGTTACTCTGTACTGACAGAACTGTTTTTT.

This chain connects TRBV30 to TRBJ1-2; D not resolved. V lost 3 bases to trimming and J lost 5 bases, with 7 bases between them. The germline gives CDR1 GTSNPN, CDR2 SVGIG (reference sequence). The CDR3 has 11 amino acids. CDR3 sequence: CAWSQVYGYTF. The CDR3 bases are TGTGCCTGGAGCCAGGTTTATGGCTACACCTTC.

The chain uses TRBV25-1 and TRBJ2-7; possibly TRBD2 for D (6 bases). Trimming shortened V by 6 bases and J by 0 bases, and 15 bases separated the two germline ends. CDR1 and CDR2 from the germline V gene are MGHDK and SYGVNS. The CDR3 sequence is 15 residues long. Here the CDR3 DNA reads TGTGCCAGCAGCATGAGGAGGGAGAGCTCCTACGAGCAGTACGTC. Protein sequence: CASSMRRESSYEQYV.

V usage is TRBV7-9 and J usage is TRBJ2-3; maybe TRBD2 (6 bases). Germline V gives CDR1 SEHNR, CDR2 FQNEAQ (reference sequence). V lost 5 bases, J lost 0 bases, and 12 bases lay in between. The CDR3 extends over 15 amino acids. CDR3 amino acids: CASSLQRASTDTQYF. The CDR3 nucleotides read TGTGCCAGCAGCCTCCAGCGGGCTAGCACAGATACGCAGTATTTT.

The chain recombines TRBV19 with TRBJ2-1; 11 nucleotides align to TRBD2. There are 15 residues in the CDR3. The germline V gene encodes CDR1 LNHDA and CDR2 SQIVND (reference sequence). Germline trimming cut 6 bases from V and 6 bases from J; bases unmatched to any gene: 7. The CDR3 is CASSISSGGLNEQFF. DNA for the CDR3: TGTGCCAGTAGCATTTCTAGCGGGGGGCTCAATGAGCAGTTCTTC.

The chain employs TRBV4-3 and TRBJ1-2; TRBD1 agrees at 7 bases. This CDR3 is 17 amino acids long. Trimming took 1 base from V and 8 from J; bases not matched to a gene: 16. Looked up from germline, CDR1 is LGHNA and CDR2 is YSLEER. The CDR3 loop reads CASSQGRQTGKVRGYTF. CDR3 sequence (DNA): TGCGCCAGCAGCCAAGGGAGGCAGACAGGGAAAGTTAGGGGCTACACCTTC.